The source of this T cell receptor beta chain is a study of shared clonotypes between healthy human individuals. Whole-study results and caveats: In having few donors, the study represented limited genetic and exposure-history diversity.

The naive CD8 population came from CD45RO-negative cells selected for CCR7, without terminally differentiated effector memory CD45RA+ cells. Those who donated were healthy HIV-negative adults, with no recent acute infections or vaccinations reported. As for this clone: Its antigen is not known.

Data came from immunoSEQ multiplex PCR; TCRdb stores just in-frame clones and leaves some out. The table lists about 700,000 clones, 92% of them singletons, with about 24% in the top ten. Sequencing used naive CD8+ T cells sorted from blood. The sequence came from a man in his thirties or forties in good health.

For the CDR3, the DNA is TGTGCCAGCAGCTTATTGGACAATGAGCAGTTCTTC. It encodes CASSLLDNEQFF. The rearrangement uses TRBV11-3 and TRBJ2-1, with D hard to call. The ends were cut back, 2 bases at V and 5 bases at J, with 4 bases in the middle. The CDR3 loop spans 12 amino acids. The germline gives CDR1 SGHNT, CDR2 YENEEA.